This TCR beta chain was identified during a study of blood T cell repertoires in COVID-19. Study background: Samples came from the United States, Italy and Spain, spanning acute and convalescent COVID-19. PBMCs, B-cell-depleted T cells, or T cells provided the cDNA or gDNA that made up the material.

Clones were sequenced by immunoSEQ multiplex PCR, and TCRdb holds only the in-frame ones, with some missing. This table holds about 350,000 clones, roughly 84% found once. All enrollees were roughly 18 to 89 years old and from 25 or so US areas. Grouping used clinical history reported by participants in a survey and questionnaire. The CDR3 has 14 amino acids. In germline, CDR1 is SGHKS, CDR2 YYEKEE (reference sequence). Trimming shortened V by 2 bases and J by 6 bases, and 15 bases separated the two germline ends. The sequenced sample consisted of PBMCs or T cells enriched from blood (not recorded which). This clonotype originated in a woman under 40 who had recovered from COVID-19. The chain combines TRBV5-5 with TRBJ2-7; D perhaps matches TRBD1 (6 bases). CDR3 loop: CASSFVQGLTEQYF. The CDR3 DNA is TGTGCCAGCAGCTTCGTACAGGGCCTCACCGAGCAGTACTTC.